This T cell receptor (beta chain) was sequenced during a study of blood T cell repertoires in COVID-19. Profiling relied on immunoSEQ multiplex PCR, and the TCRdb table lists in-frame clones only, not all of them. The table has 120,000 or so clones, around three quarters seen once. CDR1 and CDR2 from the germline V gene are MDHEN and SYDVKM. This CDR3 region has 12 residues. Trimming cost V 6 bases and J 1 base, with 6 bases left between them. The chain combines TRBV28 with TRBJ1-1; no reliable D call. The source is a woman aged 55-69 years with acute or convalescent COVID-19. Sequencing was performed on peripheral blood. CDR3 nucleotides: TGTGCCAGCAGCAATTCGAACACTGAAGCTTTCTTT. Translated: CASSNSNTEAFF.